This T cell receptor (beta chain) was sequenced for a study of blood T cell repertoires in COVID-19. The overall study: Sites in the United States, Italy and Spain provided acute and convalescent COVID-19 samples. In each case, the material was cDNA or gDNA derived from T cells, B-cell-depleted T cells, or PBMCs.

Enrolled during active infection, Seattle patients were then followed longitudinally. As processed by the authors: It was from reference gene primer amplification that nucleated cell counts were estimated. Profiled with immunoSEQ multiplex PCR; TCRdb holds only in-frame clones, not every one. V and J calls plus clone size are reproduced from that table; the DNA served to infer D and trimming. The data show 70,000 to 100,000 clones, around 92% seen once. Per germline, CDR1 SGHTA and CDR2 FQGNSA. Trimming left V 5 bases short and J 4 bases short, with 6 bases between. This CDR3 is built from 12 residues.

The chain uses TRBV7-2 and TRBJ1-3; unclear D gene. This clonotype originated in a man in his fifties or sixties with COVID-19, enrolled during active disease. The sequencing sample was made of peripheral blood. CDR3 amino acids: CASSPPGNTIYF. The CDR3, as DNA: TGTGCCAGCAGCCCCCCGGGAAACACCATATATTTT.